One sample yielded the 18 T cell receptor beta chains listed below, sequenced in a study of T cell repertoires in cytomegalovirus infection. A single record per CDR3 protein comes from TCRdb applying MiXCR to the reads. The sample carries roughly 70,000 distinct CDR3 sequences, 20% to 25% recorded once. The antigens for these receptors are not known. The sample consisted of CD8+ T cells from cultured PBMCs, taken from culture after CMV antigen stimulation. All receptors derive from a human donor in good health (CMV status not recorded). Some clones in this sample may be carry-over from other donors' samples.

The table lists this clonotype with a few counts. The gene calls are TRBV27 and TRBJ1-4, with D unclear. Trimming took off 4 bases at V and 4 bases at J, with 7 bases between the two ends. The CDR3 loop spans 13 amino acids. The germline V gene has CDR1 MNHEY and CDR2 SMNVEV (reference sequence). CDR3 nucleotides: TGTGCCAGCAGTTCCCGCAGTAATGAAAAACTGTTTTTT. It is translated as CASSSRSNEKLFF.

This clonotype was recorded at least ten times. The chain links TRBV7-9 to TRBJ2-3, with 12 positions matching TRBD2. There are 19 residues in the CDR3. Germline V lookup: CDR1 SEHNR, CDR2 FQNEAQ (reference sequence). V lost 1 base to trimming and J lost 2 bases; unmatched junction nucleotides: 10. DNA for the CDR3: TGTGCCAGCAGCTTAGTCCTCCCGACTAGCGGGGGATCCACAGATACGCAGTATTTT. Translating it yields CASSLVLPTSGGSTDTQYF.

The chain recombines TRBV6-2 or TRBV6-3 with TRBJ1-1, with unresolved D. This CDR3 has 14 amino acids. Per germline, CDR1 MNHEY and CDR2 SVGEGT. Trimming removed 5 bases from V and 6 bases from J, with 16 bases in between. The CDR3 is CASSQRRVEAEAFF. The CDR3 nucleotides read TGTGCCAGCAGTCAGAGGAGAGTGGAGGCTGAAGCTTTCTTT.

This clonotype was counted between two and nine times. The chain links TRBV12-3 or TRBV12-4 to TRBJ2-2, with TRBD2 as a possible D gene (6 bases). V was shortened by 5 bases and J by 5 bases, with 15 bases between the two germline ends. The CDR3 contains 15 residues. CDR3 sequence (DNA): TGTGCCAGCAGTCCAAGGGACTTTCCTACCGGGGAGCTGTTTTTT. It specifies CASSPRDFPTGELFF.

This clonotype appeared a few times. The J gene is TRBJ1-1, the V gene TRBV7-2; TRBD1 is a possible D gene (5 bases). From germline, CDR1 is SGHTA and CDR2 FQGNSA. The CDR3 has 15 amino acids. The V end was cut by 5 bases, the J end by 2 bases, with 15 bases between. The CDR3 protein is CASSTWDGSNTEAFF. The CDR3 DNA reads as TGTGCCAGCAGCACCTGGGACGGCTCCAACACTGAAGCTTTCTTT.

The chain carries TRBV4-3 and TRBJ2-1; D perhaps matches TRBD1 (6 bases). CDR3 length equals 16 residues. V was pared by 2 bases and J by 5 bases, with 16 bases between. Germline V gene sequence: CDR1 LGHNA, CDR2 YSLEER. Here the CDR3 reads CASSQTLWGQDNEQFF. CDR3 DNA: TGCGCCAGCAGCCAAACCCTATGGGGGCAGGACAATGAGCAGTTCTTC.

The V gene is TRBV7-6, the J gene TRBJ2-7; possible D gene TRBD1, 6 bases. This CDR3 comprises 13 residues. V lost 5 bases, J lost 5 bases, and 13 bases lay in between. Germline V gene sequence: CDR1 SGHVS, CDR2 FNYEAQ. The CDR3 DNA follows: TGTGCCAGCAGCCCCGCTACAGGGAACGAGCAGTACTTC. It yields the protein CASSPATGNEQYF.

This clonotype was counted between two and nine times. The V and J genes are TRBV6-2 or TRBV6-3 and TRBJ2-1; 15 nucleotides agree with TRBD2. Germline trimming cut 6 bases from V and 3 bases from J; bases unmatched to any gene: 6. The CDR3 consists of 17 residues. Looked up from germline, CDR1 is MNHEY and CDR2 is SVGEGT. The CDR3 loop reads CASSRTSGGVVYNEQFF. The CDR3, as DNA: TGTGCCAGCAGCCGGACTAGCGGGGGGGTCGTCTACAATGAGCAGTTCTTC.

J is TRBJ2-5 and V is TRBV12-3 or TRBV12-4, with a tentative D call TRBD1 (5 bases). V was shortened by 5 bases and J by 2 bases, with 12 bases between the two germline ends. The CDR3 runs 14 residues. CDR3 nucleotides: TGTGCCAGCAGTCCGTCAGGGAAACAAGAGACCCAGTACTTC. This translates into CASSPSGKQETQYF.

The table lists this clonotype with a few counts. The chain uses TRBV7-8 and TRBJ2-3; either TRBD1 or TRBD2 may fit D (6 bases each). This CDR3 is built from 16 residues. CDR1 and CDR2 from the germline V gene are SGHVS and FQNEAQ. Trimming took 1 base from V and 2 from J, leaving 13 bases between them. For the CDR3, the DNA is TGTGCCAGCAGCTTAGAGAAGGGGGGACTCACAGATACGCAGTATTTT. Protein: CASSLEKGGLTDTQYF.

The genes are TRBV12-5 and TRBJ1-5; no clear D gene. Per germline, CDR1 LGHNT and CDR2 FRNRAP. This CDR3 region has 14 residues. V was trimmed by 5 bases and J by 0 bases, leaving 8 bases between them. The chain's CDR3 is CASGHSSSNQPQHF. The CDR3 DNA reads TGTGCTAGTGGTCACAGCAGTAGCAATCAGCCCCAGCATTTT.

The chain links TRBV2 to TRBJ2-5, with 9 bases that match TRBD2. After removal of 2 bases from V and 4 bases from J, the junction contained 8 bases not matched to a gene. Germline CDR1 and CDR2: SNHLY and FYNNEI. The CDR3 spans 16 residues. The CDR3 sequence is CASSEYWDSGGETQYF. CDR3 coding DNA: TGTGCCAGCAGTGAATACTGGGATAGCGGGGGAGAGACCCAGTACTTC.

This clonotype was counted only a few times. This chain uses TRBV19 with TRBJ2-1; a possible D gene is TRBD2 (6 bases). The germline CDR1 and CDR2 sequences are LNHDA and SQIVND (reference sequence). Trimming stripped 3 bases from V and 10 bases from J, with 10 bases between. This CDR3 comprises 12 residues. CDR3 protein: CASSMEGVEQFF. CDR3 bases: TGTGCCAGTAGTATGGAGGGAGTCGAGCAGTTCTTC.

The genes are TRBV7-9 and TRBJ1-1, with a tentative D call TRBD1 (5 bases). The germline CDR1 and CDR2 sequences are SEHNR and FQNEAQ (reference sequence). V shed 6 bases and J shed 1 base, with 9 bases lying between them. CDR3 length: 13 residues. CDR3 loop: CASRGDGNTEAFF. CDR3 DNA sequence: TGTGCCAGCAGAGGGGACGGGAACACTGAAGCTTTCTTT.

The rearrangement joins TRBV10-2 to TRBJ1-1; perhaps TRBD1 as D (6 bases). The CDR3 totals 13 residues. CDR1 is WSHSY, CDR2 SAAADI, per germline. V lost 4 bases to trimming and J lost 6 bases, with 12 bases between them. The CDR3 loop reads CASSGRGSAEAFF. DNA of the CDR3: TGCGCCAGCAGTGGCAGGGGTAGCGCTGAAGCTTTCTTT.

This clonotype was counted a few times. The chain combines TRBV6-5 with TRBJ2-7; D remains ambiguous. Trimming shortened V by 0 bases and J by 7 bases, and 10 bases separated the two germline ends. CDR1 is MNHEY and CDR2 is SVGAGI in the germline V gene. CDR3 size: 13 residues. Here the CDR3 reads CASSYSPAREQYF. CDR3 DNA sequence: TGTGCCAGCAGTTACTCCCCGGCGCGGGAGCAGTACTTC.

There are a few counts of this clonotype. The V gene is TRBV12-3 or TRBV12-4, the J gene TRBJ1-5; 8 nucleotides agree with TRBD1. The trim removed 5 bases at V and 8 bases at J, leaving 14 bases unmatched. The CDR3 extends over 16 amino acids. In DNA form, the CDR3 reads TGTGCCAGCAGTCTCACACGTAGGACAGGGCCAGAGCCCCAGCATTTT. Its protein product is CASSLTRRTGPEPQHF.

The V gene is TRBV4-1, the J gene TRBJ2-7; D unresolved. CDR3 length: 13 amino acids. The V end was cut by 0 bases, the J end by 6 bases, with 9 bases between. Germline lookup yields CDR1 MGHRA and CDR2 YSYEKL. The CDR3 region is CASSQDRIGEQYF. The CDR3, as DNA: TGCGCCAGCAGCCAAGATAGGATAGGCGAGCAGTACTTC.